This T cell receptor beta chain was sequenced during a study of blood T cell repertoires in COVID-19. Turning to the study itself: Collection of acute and convalescent COVID-19 samples took place in the United States, Italy and Spain. PBMCs, B-cell-depleted T cells, or T cells were the source of the cDNA or gDNA that made up the material.

In the authors' methods: Cell counts per sample came from amplifying reference gene primers. Profiled with immunoSEQ multiplex PCR; TCRdb holds only in-frame clones, not every one. That table is the source of V, J and clone size, and D and trimming were worked out from the DNA. The table includes some 130,000 clones, 70% to 80% detected once. The J segment lost 2 bases and the V segment lost 8 bases, leaving 5 bases of the junction unmatched. CDR3 length equals 15 residues. Germline CDR1 and CDR2: MNHEY and SMNVEV (reference sequence). The TCR sequence derives from a human donor in a cohort sampled during active COVID-19. The chain uses TRBV27 and TRBJ1-3; 11 bases fit TRBD1. The sample taken for sequencing was peripheral blood. DNA for the CDR3: TGTGCCAGCCCAAGGACAGGGGGCACTGGAAACACCATATATTTT. This sequence encodes CASPRTGGTGNTIYF.